A selection of T cell receptor beta chains follows, all from one sample in a study of OX40 agonist ivuxolimab in advanced cancers. Generated by immunoSEQ multiplex PCR, the TCRdb table keeps only in-frame clones and is missing some. The sample lists 45,000 to 60,000 clones; approximately 80% were seen once. Here the sequenced sample was CD4+ or CD8+ T cells sorted from blood, taken in a trial of the OX40 agonist ivuxolimab. The origin of the receptors is an adult with an advanced solid tumor such as melanoma, head and neck, liver or kidney cancer. CDR3s include the opening cysteine and the closing phenylalanine or tryptophan. A D gene is named only where the DNA matches it firmly. Clone size is not always given. Where it is, it says once, few, many or a class for expanded clones.

j_call v_call clone_size d_call cdr3_nt cdr3_aa
TRBJ1-1 TRBV27 once TRBD1 TGTGCCAGCAGCCTACAGGGGATAGGGGTGAACACTGAAGCTTTCTTT CASSLQGIGVNTEAFF
TRBJ2-5 TRBV13 - TRBD2 TGTGCCAGCAGCACTCGGACTAGCGGGAACGGCGGGGAGACCCAGTACTTC CASSTRTSGNGGETQYF
TRBJ2-1 TRBV19 once TRBD2 TGTGCCAGTAGTATAGTTGGGACTAGAGGGTACAATGAGCAGTTCTTC CASSIVGTRGYNEQFF
TRBJ2-3 TRBV7-7 - - TGTGCTAGCAGCTTAGGAGACTCTAGCACAGATACGCAGTATTTT CASSLGDSSTDTQYF
TRBJ2-2 TRBV6-1 - - TGTGCCAGCAGTCCAACAACCGTTAACACCGGGGAGCTGTTTTTT CASSPTTVNTGELFF
TRBJ1-1 TRBV6-5 - - TGTGCCAGCAGCAGATTAGGGACATGGCCCCAGGCTTTCTTT CASSRLGTWPQAFF
TRBJ1-1 TRBV28 few TRBD1 TGTGCCAGCAGTTCTAGGCACAGTCCCAGGGGGACTGAAGCTTTCTTT CASSSRHSPRGTEAFF
TRBJ2-3 TRBV5-6 - TRBD1 TGTGCCAGCAGCCGAAGGACAGGGCTTCCCTTGGTCGGCACAGATACGCAGTATTTT CASSRRTGLPLVGTDTQYF
TRBJ2-5 TRBV7-9 - - TGTGCCAGCAGCTTAGGGTGGGAGAGAGGGGGGCTGGAAGAGACCCAGTACTTC CASSLGWERGGLEETQYF
TRBJ2-3 TRBV5-4 once - TGTGCCAGCAGCTTGGGACTGGGGGGTACAGATACGCAGTATTTT CASSLGLGGTDTQYF
TRBJ1-2 TRBV6-1 - - TGTGCCAGCAGTTCGGAGGGTGGCTACACCTTC CASSSEGGYTF
TRBJ2-1 TRBV30 - - TGTGCCTTCCAAGTAGGGGCTAATAGCAATGAGCAGTTCTTC CAFQVGANSNEQFF
TRBJ2-5 TRBV5-1 - - TGCGCCAGCCGACTGACCGGGGAGACCCAGTACTTC CASRLTGETQYF
TRBJ2-3 TRBV9 few TRBD1 TGTGCCAGCAGCGTGCGACAGGGGGCAGATACGCAGTATTTT CASSVRQGADTQYF
TRBJ1-1 TRBV19 - - TGTGCCAGTAGTATAGGACGGGCGAACACTGAAGCTTTCTTT CASSIGRANTEAFF
TRBJ1-1 TRBV6-6 - - TGTGCCACCCGTTTCGGGCTGCAGGCTCCTGAAGCTTTCTTT CATRFGLQAPEAFF
TRBJ1-2 TRBV10-3 - TRBD1 TGTGCCATCAGTGAGGGACAGGCGGTTGGCTACACCTTC CAISEGQAVGYTF
TRBJ2-3 TRBV10-3 few - TGTGCCATCAGTGACGGAGGGCCGGGAGATACGCAGTATTTT CAISDGGPGDTQYF
TRBJ2-3 TRBV5-1 - - TGCGCCAGCAGGGAAGGGGGAACGACAGATACGCAGTATTTT CASREGGTTDTQYF
TRBJ1-6 TRBV2 - - TGTGCCAGCAGTGGGCCAGGGAGCTCCTATAATTCACCCCTCCACTTT CASSGPGSSYNSPLHF
TRBJ1-3 TRBV28 - TRBD1 TGTGCCAGCACCCCAGGGGGGACCGGAAACACCATATATTTT CASTPGGTGNTIYF
TRBJ2-1 TRBV6-1 - TRBD1 TGTGCCAGCAGGGGACAGGGGGGGAATGAGCAGTTCTTC CASRGQGGNEQFF
TRBJ1-2 TRBV18 - - TGTGCCAGCTCACCACGGCCCGATTATGGCTACACCTTC CASSPRPDYGYTF
TRBJ1-1 TRBV9 - - TGTGCCAGCAGCGTCCGGGGTGACACTGAAGCTTTCTTT CASSVRGDTEAFF
TRBJ2-3 TRBV9 - TRBD2 TGTGCCAGCAGCGCCTCTACTAGCGGGAGGGTTGGCATCGTAGATACGCAGTATTTT CASSASTSGRVGIVDTQYF
TRBJ2-2 TRBV6-6 - - TGTGCCAGCCTCCGAGGGCTTAACACCGGGGAGCTGTTTTTT CASLRGLNTGELFF
TRBJ1-5 TRBV21-1 - - TGTGCCAGCAGTCCGGGACGGCCCGTATATAGCAATCAGCCCCAGCATTTT CASSPGRPVYSNQPQHF
TRBJ2-1 TRBV6-5 - - TGTGCCAGCAGTTACGGGGGTAGCCTAAATGAGCAGTTCTTC CASSYGGSLNEQFF
TRBJ2-1 TRBV15 - - TGTGCCACCAGCAGAGGACTCGGGGCGGGAAAGGTCTATGAGCAGTTCTTC CATSRGLGAGKVYEQFF